This TCR beta chain was sequenced in a study of T cells in Graves' hyperthyroidism and ophthalmopathy. The wider study: Peripheral blood specimens were obtained at initial diagnosis, prior to any treatment.

What was amplified from RNA transcripts were TCR beta CDR3 regions. First-round RT-PCR targeting the TCR CDR3 was performed with the HTBI primer set. TCRdb reprocessed the multiplex PCR reads via MiXCR and lists one record per CDR3 protein. The profile shows about 400,000 distinct CDR3 sequences, roughly 14% of them singletons. PBMCs were sourced from roughly 9.3 ml fresh peripheral blood. This clonotype came up many times. This TCR was sampled from a man aged 18 to 35 with Graves' ophthalmopathy. The sample taken for sequencing was blood.

The CDR3 DNA follows: TGTGCCAGCAGTGGGACAGGGGGCTTGAACACTGAAGCTTTCTTT. It encodes CASSGTGGLNTEAFF. The genes are TRBV2 and TRBJ1-1; 11 nucleotides align to TRBD1. CDR3 length equals 15 residues. The germline CDR1 and CDR2 sequences are SNHLY and FYNNEI. The ends lost 4 bases at V and 0 bases at J; junction bases unmatched: 1. The variable domain in full, completed from reference TRBV2 and TRBJ1-1, reads EPEVTQTPSHQVTQMGQEVILRCVPISNHLYFYWYRQILGQKVEFLVSFYNNEISEKSEIFDDQFSVERPDGSNFTLKIRSTKLEDSAMYFCASSGTGGLNTEAFFGQGTRLTVV.